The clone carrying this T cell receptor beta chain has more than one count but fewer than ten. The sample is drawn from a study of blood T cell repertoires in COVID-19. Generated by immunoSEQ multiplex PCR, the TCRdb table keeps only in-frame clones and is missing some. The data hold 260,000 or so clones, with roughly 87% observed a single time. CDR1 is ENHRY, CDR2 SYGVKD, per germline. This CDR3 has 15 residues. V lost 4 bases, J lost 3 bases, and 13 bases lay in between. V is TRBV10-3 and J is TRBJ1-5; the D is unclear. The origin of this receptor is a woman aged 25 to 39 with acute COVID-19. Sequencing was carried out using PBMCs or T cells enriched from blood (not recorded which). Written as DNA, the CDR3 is TGTGCCATCAGTGGAGAAGAGGGAGCCAATCAGCCCCAGCATTTT. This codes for CAISGEEGANQPQHF.